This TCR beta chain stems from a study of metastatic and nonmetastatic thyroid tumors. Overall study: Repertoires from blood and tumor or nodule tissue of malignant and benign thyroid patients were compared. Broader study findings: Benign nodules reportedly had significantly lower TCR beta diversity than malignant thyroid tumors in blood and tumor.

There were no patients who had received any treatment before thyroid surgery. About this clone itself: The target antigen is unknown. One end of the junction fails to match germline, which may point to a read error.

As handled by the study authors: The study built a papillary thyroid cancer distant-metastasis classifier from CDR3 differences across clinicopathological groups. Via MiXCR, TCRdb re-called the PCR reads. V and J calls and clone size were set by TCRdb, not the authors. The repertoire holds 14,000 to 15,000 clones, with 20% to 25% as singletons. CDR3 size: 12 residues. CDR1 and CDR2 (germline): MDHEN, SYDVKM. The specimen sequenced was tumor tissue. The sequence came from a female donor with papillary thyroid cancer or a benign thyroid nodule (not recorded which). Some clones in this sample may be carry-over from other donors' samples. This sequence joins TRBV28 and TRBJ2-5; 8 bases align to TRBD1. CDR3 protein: CSSSLMSRGPYF. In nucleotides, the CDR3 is TGTTCCAGCAGTTTAATGTCCAGGGGGCCGTACTTC.